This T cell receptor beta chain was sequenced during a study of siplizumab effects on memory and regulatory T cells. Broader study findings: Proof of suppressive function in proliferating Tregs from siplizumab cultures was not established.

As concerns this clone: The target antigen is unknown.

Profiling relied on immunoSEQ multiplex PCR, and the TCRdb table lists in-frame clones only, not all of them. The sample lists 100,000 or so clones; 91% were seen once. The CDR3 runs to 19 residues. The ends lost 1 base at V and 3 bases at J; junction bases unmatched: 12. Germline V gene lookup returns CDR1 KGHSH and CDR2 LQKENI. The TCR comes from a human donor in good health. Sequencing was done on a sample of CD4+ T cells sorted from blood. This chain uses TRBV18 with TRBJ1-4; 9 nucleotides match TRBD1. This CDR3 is CASSPRGQGMGMANEKLFF. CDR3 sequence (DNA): TGTGCCAGCTCACCACGAGGACAGGGGATGGGGATGGCTAATGAAAAACTGTTTTTT.